The T cell receptor beta chain under discussion was sequenced for a study of blood T cell repertoires in COVID-19 (dated by TCRdb to 2018 to 2020). Regarding the study in general: Samples from collaborators originated in the United States, Italy and Spain and spanned both the acute and convalescent phases of COVID-19. The material from the prospective study consisted of cDNA or gDNA derived from T cells, B-cell-depleted T cells, or PBMCs. Deeply sampled blood TCRbeta repertoires from subjects exposed to, actively infected with, or recovered from COVID-19 were included in the dataset. The repertoires were released in a freely available public database intended as a resource for research on the immune response to SARS-CoV-2. The samples were drawn from the first 160 participants of the ongoing ImmuneRACE study and from more than 1,000 subjects provided by 6 global collaborators. The sample metadata nearly always contained a de-identified subject ID, COVID-19 status, age in years and sex. Where HLA class I and class II types were available, the types were taken from metadata supplied by the sample provider, not from assay-based typing. Results the study describes overall, beyond this receptor: How much clinical and demographic metadata was included differed by source and by participant, and the metadata was provided uncurated.

One collaborating source in Seattle enrolled patients while the patients were actively infected and followed the patients over time throughout the course of disease. The collaborating institutions used their own protocols to collect whole blood in K2EDTA tubes. For TCRbeta analysis, collaborators shipped samples in one of three forms: frozen whole blood, isolated PBMCs, or DNA extracted from either of those sample types. Measured from the cysteine to the phenylalanine, the CDR3 is 12 residues long. Only CDR3 DNA remains: 36 bases, in frame from the first base. TCRbeta CDR3 regions were amplified from genomic DNA using the immunoSEQ Assay, a bias-controlled multiplex PCR. In the original analysis: Within the assay, amplification of reference gene primers was used to estimate how many nucleated cells each sample contained. To quantify the absolute abundance of each unique TCRbeta CDR3 rearrangement, sequence reads were collapsed and filtered. For each sample, productive Simpson clonality was calculated as the square root of Simpson's diversity index across productive rearrangements. TCRdb holds this immuneACCESS table with in-frame rearrangements only. Some clones are missing; in checked studies, unresolved V genes explain under half, and the rest has no known cause. From that table come the V and J calls and clone size; the DNA was used to work out D and trimming. For this sample the table gives approximately 240,000 clones, of which over 90% were detected only once. More than 0.65% of the sample rests with the top ten.

Points on this clone: The specificity of this receptor is unknown. Base qualities were left out, and no much larger clone turns up one base away.

Sequencing used peripheral blood. The rearrangement combines TRBV1 with TRBJ2-3; the tabulated D call, TRBD2, remains unverified against the DNA. TRBV1 is recorded as a pseudogene. The TCR originated in a man aged 25-45 years with COVID-19, enrolled during active disease. The DNA reads TGCACCAGCAGCCAAGTCCCGGATACGCAGTATTTT. Its protein product is CTSSQVPDTQYF.